This note documents a single TCR beta chain sequence. Its target is unknown. TCRdb reprocessed the reads via MiXCR and lists one record per CDR3 protein. The repertoire holds 650,000 to 900,000 distinct CDR3 sequences, with 30% to 35% as singletons. The data originate from a study of T cell repertoires in cytomegalovirus infection. Study as a whole: The study used recently identified HLA-C-restricted and well-studied HLA-B-restricted CMV epitopes. Indications of both CMV infection and matching HLA type were provided by public TCR beta signatures.

The CDR3 is 16 residues long. V shed 2 bases and J 3 bases; nucleotides not matched to a gene: 8. Germline V gene data show CDR1 as SGDLS and CDR2 as YYNGEE. The study's findings and limits: Dominant in the ex vivo response were TCR beta clonotypes restricted by HLA-C and specific for CMV. Adding up the frequency of public TCR beta families identified people who carried CMV plus the relevant HLA.

The rearrangement links TRBV9 to TRBJ1-3; TRBD1 matches at 7 bases. This sample comprised cultured CD8+ T cells from PBMCs, obtained from culture after CMV antigen stimulation. The TCR originated in a human donor in good health (CMV status not recorded). Some clones in this sample may be carry-over from other donors' samples. This chain's CDR3 is CASSVGDRRFGNTIYF. DNA for the CDR3: TGTGCCAGCAGCGTGGGGGACAGACGATTTGGAAACACCATATATTTT.